This entry is about one T cell receptor beta chain. Additional DNA sequences in this sample encode the identical CDR3. The record originates from a study of control samples from healthy donors and cancer patients. Germline V gene lookup returns CDR1 MNHEY and CDR2 SVGAGI. Losses at the gene ends were 5 bases for V and 6 bases for J; bases not matched to a gene: 2. The CDR3 is 13 amino acids. This table comes from immunoSEQ multiplex PCR, and its TCRdb copy is limited to in-frame clones, with some not included. Seen here are 150,000 to 200,000 clones, around 91% observed once, and the top ten hold over 1.2%.

This chain uses TRBV6-5 with TRBJ1-5, with TRBD1 matching 9 bases. The specimen was blood. The TCR originated in a woman aged 30 to 39 in good health. The CDR3: CASSRDRAQPQHF. The CDR3 DNA sequence: TGTGCCAGCAGTCGGGACAGGGCTCAGCCCCAGCATTTT.